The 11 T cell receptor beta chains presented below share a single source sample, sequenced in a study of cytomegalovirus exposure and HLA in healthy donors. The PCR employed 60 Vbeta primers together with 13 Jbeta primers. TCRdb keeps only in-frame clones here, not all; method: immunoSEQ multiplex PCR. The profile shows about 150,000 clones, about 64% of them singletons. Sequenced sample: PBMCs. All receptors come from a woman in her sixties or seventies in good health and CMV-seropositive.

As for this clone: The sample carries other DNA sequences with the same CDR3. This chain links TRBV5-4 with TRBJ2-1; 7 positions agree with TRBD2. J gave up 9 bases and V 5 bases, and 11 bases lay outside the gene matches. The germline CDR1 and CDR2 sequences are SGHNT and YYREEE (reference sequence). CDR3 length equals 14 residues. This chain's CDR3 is CASSSGTTYVEQFF. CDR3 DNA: TGTGCCAGCAGTTCCGGGACTACCTATGTTGAGCAGTTCTTC.

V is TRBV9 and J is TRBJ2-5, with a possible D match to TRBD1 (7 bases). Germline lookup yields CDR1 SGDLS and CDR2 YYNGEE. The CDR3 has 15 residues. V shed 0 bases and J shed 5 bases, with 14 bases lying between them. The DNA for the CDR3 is TGTGCCAGCAGCGTAGGGGCAGGGGGGATCGAGACCCAGTACTTC. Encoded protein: CASSVGAGGIETQYF.

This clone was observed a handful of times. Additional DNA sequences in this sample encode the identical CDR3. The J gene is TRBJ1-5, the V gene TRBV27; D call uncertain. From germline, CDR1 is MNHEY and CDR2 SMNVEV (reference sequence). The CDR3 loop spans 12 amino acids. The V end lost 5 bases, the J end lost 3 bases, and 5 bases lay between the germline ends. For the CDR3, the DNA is TGTGCCAGCAGTCTCCTCAATCAGCCCCAGCATTTT. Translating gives CASSLLNQPQHF.

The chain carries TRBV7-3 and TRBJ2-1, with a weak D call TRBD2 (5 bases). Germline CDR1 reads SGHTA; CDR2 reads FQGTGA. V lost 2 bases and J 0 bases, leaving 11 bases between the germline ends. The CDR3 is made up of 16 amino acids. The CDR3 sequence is CASSLEGWTSYNEQFF. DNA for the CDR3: TGTGCCAGCAGCTTAGAGGGTTGGACCTCCTACAATGAGCAGTTCTTC.

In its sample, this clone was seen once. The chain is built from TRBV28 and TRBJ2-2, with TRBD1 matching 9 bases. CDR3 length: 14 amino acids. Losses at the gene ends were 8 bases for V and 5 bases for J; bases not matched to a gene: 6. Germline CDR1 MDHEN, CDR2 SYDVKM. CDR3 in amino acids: CASRTGGPTGELFF. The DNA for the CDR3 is TGTGCCAGCCGAACAGGGGGCCCTACCGGGGAGCTGTTTTTT. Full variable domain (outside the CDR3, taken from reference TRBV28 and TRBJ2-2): DVKVTQSSRYLVKRTGEKVFLECVQDMDHENMFWYRQDPGLGLRLIYFSYDVKMKEKGDIPEGYSVSREKKERFSLILESASTNQTSMYLCASRTGGPTGELFFGEGSRLTVL.

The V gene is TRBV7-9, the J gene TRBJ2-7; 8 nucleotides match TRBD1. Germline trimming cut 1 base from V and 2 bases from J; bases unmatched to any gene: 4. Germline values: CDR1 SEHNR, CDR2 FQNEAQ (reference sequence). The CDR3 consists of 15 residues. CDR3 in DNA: TGTGCCAGCAGCTTAGAACAGGGGGGAACCTACGAGCAGTACTTC. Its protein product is CASSLEQGGTYEQYF.

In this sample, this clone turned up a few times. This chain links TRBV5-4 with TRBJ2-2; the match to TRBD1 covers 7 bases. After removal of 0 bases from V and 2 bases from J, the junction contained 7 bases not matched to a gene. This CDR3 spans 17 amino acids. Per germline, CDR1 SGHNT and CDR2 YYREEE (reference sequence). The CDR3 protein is CASSLAKGTANTGELFF. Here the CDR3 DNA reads TGTGCCAGCAGCTTGGCCAAGGGGACAGCTAACACCGGGGAGCTGTTTTTT. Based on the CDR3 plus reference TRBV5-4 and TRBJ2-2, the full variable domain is ETGVTQSPTHLIKTRGQQVTLRCSSQSGHNTVSWYQQALGQGPQFIFQYYREEENGRGNFPPRFSGLQFPNYSSELNVNALELDDSALYLCASSLAKGTANTGELFFGEGSRLTVL.

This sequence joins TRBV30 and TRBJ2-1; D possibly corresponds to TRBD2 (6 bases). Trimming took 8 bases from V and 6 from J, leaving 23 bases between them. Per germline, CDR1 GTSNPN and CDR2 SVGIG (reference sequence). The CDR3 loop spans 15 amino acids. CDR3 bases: TGTGCCGGAGCCGAAAGACTAGGGCTGGCCAATGAGCAGTTCTTC. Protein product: CAGAERLGLANEQFF. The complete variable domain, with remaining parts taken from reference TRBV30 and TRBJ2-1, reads SQTIHQWPATLVQPVGSPLSLECTVEGTSNPNLYWYRQAAGRGLQLLFYSVGIGQISSEVPQNLSASRPQDRQFILSSKKLLLSDSGFYLCAGAERLGLANEQFFGPGTRLTVL.

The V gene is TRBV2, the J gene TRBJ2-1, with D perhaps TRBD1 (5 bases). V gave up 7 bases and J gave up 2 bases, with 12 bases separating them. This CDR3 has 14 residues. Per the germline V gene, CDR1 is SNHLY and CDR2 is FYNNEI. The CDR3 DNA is TGTGCCAGCATGGGCAGGGAAGCCTACAATGAGCAGTTCTTC. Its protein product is CASMGREAYNEQFF.

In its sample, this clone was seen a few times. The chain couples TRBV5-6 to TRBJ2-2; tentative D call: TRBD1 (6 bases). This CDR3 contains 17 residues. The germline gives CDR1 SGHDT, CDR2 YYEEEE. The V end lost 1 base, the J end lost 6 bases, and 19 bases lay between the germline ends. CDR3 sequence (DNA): TGTGCCAGCAGCTTGATCCCCGGGACAAGACTCCCCGGGGAGCTGTTTTTT. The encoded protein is CASSLIPGTRLPGELFF. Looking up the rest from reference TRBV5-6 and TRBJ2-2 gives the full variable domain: DAGVTQSPTHLIKTRGQQVTLRCSPKSGHDTVSWYQQALGQGPQFIFQYYEEEERQRGNFPDRFSGHQFPNYSSELNVNALLLGDSALYLCASSLIPGTRLPGELFFGEGSRLTVL.

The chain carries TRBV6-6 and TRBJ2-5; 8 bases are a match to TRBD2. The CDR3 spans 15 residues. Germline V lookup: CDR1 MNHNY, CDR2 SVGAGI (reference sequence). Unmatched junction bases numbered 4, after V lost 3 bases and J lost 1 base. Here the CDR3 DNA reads TGTGCCAGCAGTTATCGAACTAGCGGCCAAGAGACCCAGTACTTC. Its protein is CASSYRTSGQETQYF.